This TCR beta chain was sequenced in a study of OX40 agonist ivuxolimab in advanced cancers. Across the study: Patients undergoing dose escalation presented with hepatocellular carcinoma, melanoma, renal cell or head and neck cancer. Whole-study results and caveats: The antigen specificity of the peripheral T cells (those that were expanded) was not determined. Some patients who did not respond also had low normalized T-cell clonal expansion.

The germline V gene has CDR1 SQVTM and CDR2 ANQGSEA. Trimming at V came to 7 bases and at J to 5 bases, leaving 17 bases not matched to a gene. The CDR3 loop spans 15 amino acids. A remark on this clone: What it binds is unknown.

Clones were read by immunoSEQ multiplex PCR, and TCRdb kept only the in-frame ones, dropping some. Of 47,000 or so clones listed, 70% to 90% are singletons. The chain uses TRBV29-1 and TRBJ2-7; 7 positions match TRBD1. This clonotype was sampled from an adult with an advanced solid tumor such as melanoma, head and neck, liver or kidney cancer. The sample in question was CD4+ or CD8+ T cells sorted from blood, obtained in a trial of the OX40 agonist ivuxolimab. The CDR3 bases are TGCAGCGCTTCAGACCAGGGGGAGACGATGGACGAGCAGTACTTC. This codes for CSASDQGETMDEQYF.